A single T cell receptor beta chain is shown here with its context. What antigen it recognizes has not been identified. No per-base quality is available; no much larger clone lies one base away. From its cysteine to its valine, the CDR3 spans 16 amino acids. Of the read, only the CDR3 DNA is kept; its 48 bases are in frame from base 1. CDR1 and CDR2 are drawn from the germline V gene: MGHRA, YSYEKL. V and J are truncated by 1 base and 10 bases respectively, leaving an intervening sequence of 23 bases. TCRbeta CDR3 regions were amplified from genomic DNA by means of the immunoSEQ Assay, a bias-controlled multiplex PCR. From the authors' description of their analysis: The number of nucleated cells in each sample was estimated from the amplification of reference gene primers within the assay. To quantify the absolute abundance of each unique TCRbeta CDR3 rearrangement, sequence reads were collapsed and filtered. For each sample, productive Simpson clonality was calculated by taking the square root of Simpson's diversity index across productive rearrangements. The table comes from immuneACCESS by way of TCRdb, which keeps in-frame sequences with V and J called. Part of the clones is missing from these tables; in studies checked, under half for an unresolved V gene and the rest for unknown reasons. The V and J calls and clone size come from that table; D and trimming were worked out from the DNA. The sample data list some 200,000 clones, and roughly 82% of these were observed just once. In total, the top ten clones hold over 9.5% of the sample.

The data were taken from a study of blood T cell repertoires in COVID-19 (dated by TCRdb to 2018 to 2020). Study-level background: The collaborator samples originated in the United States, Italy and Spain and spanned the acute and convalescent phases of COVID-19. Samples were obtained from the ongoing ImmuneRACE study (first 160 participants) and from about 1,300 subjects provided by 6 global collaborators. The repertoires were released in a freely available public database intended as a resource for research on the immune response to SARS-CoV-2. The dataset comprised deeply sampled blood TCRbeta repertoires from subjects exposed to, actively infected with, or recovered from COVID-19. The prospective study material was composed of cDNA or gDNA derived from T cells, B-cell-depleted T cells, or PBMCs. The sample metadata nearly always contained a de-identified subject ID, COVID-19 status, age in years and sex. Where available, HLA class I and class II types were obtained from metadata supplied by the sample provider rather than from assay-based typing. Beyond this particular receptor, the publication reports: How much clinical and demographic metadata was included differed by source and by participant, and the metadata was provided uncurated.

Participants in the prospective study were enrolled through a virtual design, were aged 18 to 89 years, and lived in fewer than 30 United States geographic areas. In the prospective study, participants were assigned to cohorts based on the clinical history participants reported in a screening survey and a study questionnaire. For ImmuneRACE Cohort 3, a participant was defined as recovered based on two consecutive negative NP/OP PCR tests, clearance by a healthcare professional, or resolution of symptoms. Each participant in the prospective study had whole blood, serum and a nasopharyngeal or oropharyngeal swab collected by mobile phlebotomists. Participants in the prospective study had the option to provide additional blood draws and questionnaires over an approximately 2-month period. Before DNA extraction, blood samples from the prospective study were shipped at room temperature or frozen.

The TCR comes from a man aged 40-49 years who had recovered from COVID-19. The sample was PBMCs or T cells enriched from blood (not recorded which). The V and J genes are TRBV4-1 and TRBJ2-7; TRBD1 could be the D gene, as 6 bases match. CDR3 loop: CASSQAATSTGYFQYV. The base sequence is TGCGCCAGCAGCCAAGCGGCCACCTCGACAGGATATTTCCAGTACGTC.